Following are 2 T cell receptor beta chains from one sample sequenced in a study of T cell responses to AZD1222 COVID-19 vaccine. Some clones are missing from TCRdb's copy, which holds only in-frame ones; the method was immunoSEQ multiplex PCR. In the table there are more than 90,000 clones, roughly nine tenths of which are singletons. The sequencing here drew on peripheral blood, taken on day 0 of AZD1222 vaccination. The receptor source for this set is an adult in good health.

This chain uses TRBV6-5 with TRBJ1-2; D might be TRBD1 (6 bases). Per the germline V gene, CDR1 is MNHEY and CDR2 is SVGAGI. This CDR3 has 15 residues. V lost 6 bases to trimming and J lost 0 bases, with 14 bases between them. In DNA, the CDR3 is TGTGCCAGCAGAGGGGGGAGTGGAGCTAACTATGGCTACACCTTC. Amino acid sequence: CASRGGSGANYGYTF.

The rearrangement links TRBV5-1 to TRBJ1-6; a possible D gene is TRBD1 (6 bases). Trimming left V 0 bases short and J 7 bases short, with 11 bases between. Germline values: CDR1 SGHRS, CDR2 YFSETQ. CDR3 size: 15 residues. CDR3 in DNA: TGCGCCAGCAGCTTGGTGGGGGGCGTGAATTCACCCCTCCACTTT. Translated: CASSLVGGVNSPLHF. Looking up the rest from reference TRBV5-1 and TRBJ1-6 gives the full variable domain: KAGVTQTPRYLIKTRGQQVTLSCSPISGHRSVSWYQQTPGQGLQFLFEYFSETQRNKGNFPGRFSGRQFSNSRSEMNVSTLELGDSALYLCASSLVGGVNSPLHFGNGTRLTVT.